This T cell receptor beta chain stems from a study of cytomegalovirus exposure and HLA in healthy donors. Study at large: HLA-typed donors contributed around 88 million unique TCRs, which were held in an early data release.

In the PCR, 60 Vbeta and 13 Jbeta primers were used. Clones were read by immunoSEQ multiplex PCR, and TCRdb kept only the in-frame ones, dropping some. The sample consists of about 110,000 clones, more than 70% of them appearing once. As for this clone: Its antigen is undetermined.

General study findings and limits: V- and J-gene trimming of TCR beta was linked (in a later analysis) to a missense DCLRE1C variant. Among TCR sequences, most were rare, though some public TCRs appeared in many donors. According to reports, the classifier identified cytomegalovirus status with high specificity and sensitivity.

The CDR3 has 14 residues. Germline values: CDR1 MNHEY, CDR2 SVGAGI. Trimming pared 5 bases from V and 5 bases from J, leaving 10 bases between. The receptor comes from a man aged 35 to 55 in good health and CMV-seronegative. Sequenced input: PBMCs. The chain carries TRBV6-5 and TRBJ1-6, with D possibly being TRBD1 (5 bases). In DNA form, the CDR3 reads TGTGCCAGCAGTGACAGATCAAATAATTCACCCCTCCACTTT. This encodes CASSDRSNNSPLHF.